This passage covers 19 T cell receptor beta chains from one sample sequenced in a study of cytomegalovirus exposure and HLA in healthy donors. With 60 Vbeta and 13 Jbeta primers, the PCR was carried out. The table came from immunoSEQ multiplex PCR; TCRdb's copy has only in-frame clones and leaves some out. Among some 150,000 clones listed, less than 85% were seen once. Specimen: PBMCs. These receptors were collected from a man in his forties in good health and CMV-seronegative.

The V gene is TRBV5-4, the J gene TRBJ1-1, with 8 bases that match TRBD1. This CDR3 has 13 amino acids. V lost 4 bases and J lost 4; bases outside the gene matches: 3. CDR1 and CDR2 from the germline V gene are SGHNT and YYREEE (reference sequence). CDR3 amino acids: CASSIGTGTEAFF. The CDR3 region has the DNA TGTGCCAGCAGCATAGGGACAGGCACTGAAGCTTTCTTT.

The rearrangement joins TRBV29-1 to TRBJ2-7; perhaps TRBD1 as D (6 bases). Germline CDR1 SQVTM, CDR2 ANQGSEA. The CDR3 is 15 amino acids. Trimming removed 4 bases at V and 3 bases at J, with 19 bases between. The CDR3 sequence is CSVVPPGAANYEQYF. DNA for the CDR3: TGCAGCGTTGTCCCCCCAGGGGCAGCTAACTACGAGCAGTACTTC.

The CDR3, as DNA: TGTGCCAGCTCACGAAGATCGGACAGGGAAGAGGGCTACACCTTC. Its translation: CASSRRSDREEGYTF. The genes are TRBV18 and TRBJ1-2, with 8 bases identical to TRBD1. The CDR3 is made up of 15 amino acids. Losses at the gene ends were 4 bases for V and 8 bases for J; bases not matched to a gene: 12. From germline, CDR1 is KGHSH and CDR2 LQKENI.

V usage is TRBV18 and J usage is TRBJ2-5, with TRBD1 matching over 7 bases. This CDR3 comprises 18 residues. Germline V gives CDR1 KGHSH, CDR2 LQKENI. J gave up 4 bases and V 3 bases, and 17 bases lay outside the gene matches. The CDR3 sequence: CASSPGRPRTGGRETQYF. As DNA, the CDR3 is TGTGCCAGCTCACCGGGCCGCCCGAGGACAGGTGGGCGAGAGACCCAGTACTTC.

V and J are TRBV7-3 and TRBJ2-5; no reliable D call. This CDR3 contains 13 residues. V shed 3 bases and J shed 4 bases, with 9 bases lying between them. Germline V lookup: CDR1 SGHTA, CDR2 FQGTGA. In DNA, the CDR3 is TGTGCCAGCAGCTTGTTCGGTCGAGAGACCCAGTACTTC. Protein product: CASSLFGRETQYF.

The V gene is TRBV7-2, the J gene TRBJ2-1; D gene unclear. Trimming took 7 bases from V and 5 from J, leaving 12 bases between them. Germline-derived CDR1 and CDR2 are SGHTA and FQGNSA. CDR3 length equals 13 residues. CDR3 sequence (DNA): TGTGCCAGCAAGCGTAGCCGAAACAATGAGCAGTTCTTC. Its protein product is CASKRSRNNEQFF.

The V gene is TRBV4-3, the J gene TRBJ2-7, with 10 bases fitting TRBD2. CDR1 and CDR2 from the germline V gene are LGHNA and YSLEER. This CDR3 spans 15 amino acids. V trimming: 1 base; J trimming: 6 bases; junction bases outside the gene matches: 6. The CDR3 coding sequence is TGCGCCAGCAGCCAAGTGGCTAGCGGGAGTCGCGAGCAGTACTTC. Its protein product is CASSQVASGSREQYF.

The chain is built from TRBV7-8 and TRBJ2-3; 7 positions match TRBD2. CDR3 length: 16 amino acids. Germline V gene lookup returns CDR1 SGHVS and CDR2 FQNEAQ. V lost 1 base, J lost 2 bases, and 6 bases stayed unmatched. The CDR3 nucleotides read TGTGCCAGCAGCTTAGTTGGGGGGGGACCCACAGATACGCAGTATTTT. It codes for CASSLVGGGPTDTQYF. Full variable domain (rest looked up from reference TRBV7-8 and TRBJ2-3): GAGVSQSPRYKVAKRGQDVALRCDPISGHVSLFWYQQALGQGPEFLTYFQNEAQLDKSGLPSDRFFAERPEGSVSTLKIQRTQQEDSAVYLCASSLVGGGPTDTQYFGPGTRLTVL.

The rearrangement joins TRBV6-6 to TRBJ2-7; 8 bases fit TRBD1. The CDR3 is 15 amino acids. Germline loops: CDR1 MNHNY, CDR2 SVGAGI (reference sequence). J lost 6 bases, V lost 5 bases, and 12 bases had no gene match. CDR3 in DNA: TGTGCCAGCAGTGACCAGGACAGGGTATCCCTCGAGCAGTACTTC. It codes for CASSDQDRVSLEQYF.

This chain joins TRBV13 and TRBJ1-1; weak D call: TRBD1 (6 bases). Germline loops: CDR1 PRHDT, CDR2 FYEKMQ (reference sequence). The CDR3 length is 15 residues. Trimming stripped 5 bases from V and 1 base from J, with 14 bases between. The CDR3 DNA reads TGTGCCAGCAGCCCGACGGCGGGGGCGAACACTGAAGCTTTCTTT. Amino acids: CASSPTAGANTEAFF.

V and J are TRBV4-3 and TRBJ2-7; 8 nucleotides match TRBD1. Germline lookup yields CDR1 LGHNA and CDR2 YSLEER. V trimming: 2 bases; J trimming: 3 bases; junction bases outside the gene matches: 6. The CDR3 is 15 residues long. CDR3 region: CASSQRTGSNYEQYF. CDR3 DNA sequence: TGCGCCAGCAGCCAACGGACAGGGTCGAACTACGAGCAGTACTTC.

This clone was seen only a few times. This chain connects TRBV9 to TRBJ2-1, with 10 bases aligning to TRBD2. J gave up 7 bases and V 0 bases, and 7 bases lay outside the gene matches. CDR3 length equals 16 residues. Germline V gene sequence: CDR1 SGDLS, CDR2 YYNGEE. DNA for the CDR3: TGTGCCAGCAGCGTAGGCGGTCTAGCGGGAGTAAATGAGCAGTTCTTC. Translated, it gives CASSVGGLAGVNEQFF.

The V gene is TRBV7-9, the J gene TRBJ2-5, with unresolved D. The CDR3 extends over 12 amino acids. The V end lost 3 bases, the J end lost 1 base, and 3 bases lay between the germline ends. CDR1 is SEHNR and CDR2 is FQNEAQ in the germline V gene (reference sequence). Written as DNA, the CDR3 is TGTGCCAGCAGCTTCCTCCAAGAGACCCAGTACTTC. Encoded protein: CASSFLQETQYF.

This clone is classed as medium-sized. The chain joins TRBV4-1 to TRBJ2-7; 8 bases are a match to TRBD2. CDR3 length equals 16 residues. The ends lost 3 bases at V and 2 bases at J; junction bases unmatched: 9. Germline CDR1 MGHRA, CDR2 YSYEKL. The CDR3 protein is CASSHSLSGTPYEQYF. CDR3 coding DNA: TGCGCCAGCAGCCATAGTCTTAGCGGGACGCCCTACGAGCAGTACTTC.

This chain joins TRBV5-1 and TRBJ1-1, with 7 bases that match TRBD1. V was pared by 3 bases and J by 3 bases, with 8 bases of the junction left unmatched. CDR1 is SGHRS and CDR2 is YFSETQ in the germline V gene. The CDR3 spans 15 residues. CDR3 DNA sequence: TGCGCCAGCAGCTCCCTAACAGGGGACGACACTGAAGCTTTCTTT. Translated: CASSSLTGDDTEAFF. The complete variable domain, with remaining parts taken from reference TRBV5-1 and TRBJ1-1, reads KAGVTQTPRYLIKTRGQQVTLSCSPISGHRSVSWYQQTPGQGLQFLFEYFSETQRNKGNFPGRFSGRQFSNSRSEMNVSTLELGDSALYLCASSSLTGDDTEAFFGQGTRLTVV.

The rearrangement joins TRBV15 to TRBJ2-5; D is unclear. In germline, CDR1 is LNHNV, CDR2 YYDKDF (reference sequence). The V end was cut by 6 bases, the J end by 6 bases, with 11 bases between. This CDR3 contains 12 residues. CDR3 in amino acids: CATSQAAQTQYF. DNA for the CDR3: TGTGCCACCAGTCAGGCCGCCCAGACCCAGTACTTC.

This clone was detected once. The V call is TRBV7-9, the J call TRBJ1-3; D gene unclear. This CDR3 has 12 residues. The ends were cut back, 3 bases at V and 5 bases at J, with 5 bases in the middle. Germline V gives CDR1 SEHNR, CDR2 FQNEAQ (reference sequence). The CDR3 DNA is TGTGCCAGCAGCTTTAGCCGAAACACCATATATTTT. It specifies CASSFSRNTIYF.

This chain joins TRBV4-1 and TRBJ2-5, with 8 bases matching TRBD1. Trimming cost V 4 bases and J 4 bases; bases outside gene matches: 2. CDR1 is MGHRA and CDR2 is YSYEKL in the germline V gene. CDR3 size: 13 residues. CDR3: CASSRTGRETQYF. The CDR3, as DNA: TGCGCCAGCAGCCGGACAGGGAGAGAGACCCAGTACTTC.

The CDR3 bases are TGTGCCAGCATTGGGACTCCCGGGATAGTAGATACGCAGTATTTT. This translates into CASIGTPGIVDTQYF. This chain uses TRBV27 with TRBJ2-3, with D possibly being TRBD2 (6 bases). The CDR3 length is 15 residues. CDR1 is MNHEY and CDR2 is SMNVEV in the germline V gene (reference sequence). The ends were cut back, 7 bases at V and 5 bases at J, with 19 bases in the middle.